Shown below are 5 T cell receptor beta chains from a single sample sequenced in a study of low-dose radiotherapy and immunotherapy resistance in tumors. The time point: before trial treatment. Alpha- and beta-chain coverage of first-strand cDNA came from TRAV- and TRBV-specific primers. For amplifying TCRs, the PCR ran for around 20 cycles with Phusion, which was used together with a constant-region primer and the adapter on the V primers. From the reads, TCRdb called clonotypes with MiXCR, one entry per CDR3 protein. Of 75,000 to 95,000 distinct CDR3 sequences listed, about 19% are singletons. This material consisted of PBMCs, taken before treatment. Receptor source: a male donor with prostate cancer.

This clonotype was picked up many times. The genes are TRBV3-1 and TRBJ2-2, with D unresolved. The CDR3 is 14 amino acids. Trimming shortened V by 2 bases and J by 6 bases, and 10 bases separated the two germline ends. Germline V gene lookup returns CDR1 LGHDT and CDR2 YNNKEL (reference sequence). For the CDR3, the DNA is TGTGCCAGCAGCCAAAAAGACGGAGCCGGGGAGCTGTTTTTT. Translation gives CASSQKDGAGELFF.

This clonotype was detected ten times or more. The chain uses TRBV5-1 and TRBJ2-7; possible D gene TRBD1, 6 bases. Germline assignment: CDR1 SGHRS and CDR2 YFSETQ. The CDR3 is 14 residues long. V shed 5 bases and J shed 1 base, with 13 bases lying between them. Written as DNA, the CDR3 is TGCGCCAGCAGTTACCCTGGACAGTCCTACGAGCAGTACTTC. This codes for CASSYPGQSYEQYF.

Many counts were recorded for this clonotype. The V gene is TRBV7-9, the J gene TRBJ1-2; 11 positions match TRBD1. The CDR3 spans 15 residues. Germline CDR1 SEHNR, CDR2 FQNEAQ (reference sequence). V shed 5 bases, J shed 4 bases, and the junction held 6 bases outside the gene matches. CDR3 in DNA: TGTGCCAGCAGCCCGGGACAGGGGGTTTTCTATGGCTACACCTTC. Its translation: CASSPGQGVFYGYTF.

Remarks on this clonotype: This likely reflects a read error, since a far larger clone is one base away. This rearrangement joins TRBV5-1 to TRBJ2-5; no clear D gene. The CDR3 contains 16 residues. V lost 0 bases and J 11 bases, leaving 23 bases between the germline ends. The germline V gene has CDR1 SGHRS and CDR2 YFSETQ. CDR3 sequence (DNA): TGCGCCAGCAGCTTGGTTGCCTTGGGATCCTACAATGAGCAGTACTTC. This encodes CASSLVALGSYNEQYF.

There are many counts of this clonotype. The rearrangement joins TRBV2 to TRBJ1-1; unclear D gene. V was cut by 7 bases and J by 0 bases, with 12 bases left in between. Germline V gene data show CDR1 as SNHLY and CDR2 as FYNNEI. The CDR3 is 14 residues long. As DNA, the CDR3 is TGTGCCAGCATCGTTCGGGGTCTGAACACTGAAGCTTTCTTT. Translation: CASIVRGLNTEAFF.